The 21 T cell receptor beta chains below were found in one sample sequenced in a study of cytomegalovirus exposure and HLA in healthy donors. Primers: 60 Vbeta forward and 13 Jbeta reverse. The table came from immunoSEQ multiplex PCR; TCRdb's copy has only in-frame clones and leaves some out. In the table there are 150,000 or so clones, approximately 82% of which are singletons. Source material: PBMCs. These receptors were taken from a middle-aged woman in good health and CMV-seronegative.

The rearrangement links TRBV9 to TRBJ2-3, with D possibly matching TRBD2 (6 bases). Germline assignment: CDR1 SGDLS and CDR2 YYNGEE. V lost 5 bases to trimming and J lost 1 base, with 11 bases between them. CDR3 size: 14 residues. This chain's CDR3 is CASSSGSGTDTQYF. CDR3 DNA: TGTGCCAGCAGTAGCGGTTCCGGCACAGATACGCAGTATTTT.

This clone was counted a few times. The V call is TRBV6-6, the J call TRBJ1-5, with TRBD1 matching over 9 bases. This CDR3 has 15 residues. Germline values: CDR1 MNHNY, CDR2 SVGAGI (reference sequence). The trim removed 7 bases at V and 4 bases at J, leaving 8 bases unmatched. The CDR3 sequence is CASNPQGARNQPQHF. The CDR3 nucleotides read TGTGCCAGCAACCCACAGGGGGCGCGGAATCAGCCCCAGCATTTT.

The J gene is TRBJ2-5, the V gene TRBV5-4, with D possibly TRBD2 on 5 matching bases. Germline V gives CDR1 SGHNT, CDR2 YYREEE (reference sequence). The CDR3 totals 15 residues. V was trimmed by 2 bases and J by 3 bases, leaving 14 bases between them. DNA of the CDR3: TGTGCCAGCAGCTTCAGGACTTTGTGGGAAGAGACCCAGTACTTC. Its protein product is CASSFRTLWEETQYF.

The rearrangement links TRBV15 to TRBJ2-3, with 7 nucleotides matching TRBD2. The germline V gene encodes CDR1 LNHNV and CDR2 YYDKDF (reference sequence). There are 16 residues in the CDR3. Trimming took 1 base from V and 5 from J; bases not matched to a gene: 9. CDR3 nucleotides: TGTGCCACCAGCAGAGGGACGGGAGGTTGGGGAGATACGCAGTATTTT. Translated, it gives CATSRGTGGWGDTQYF.

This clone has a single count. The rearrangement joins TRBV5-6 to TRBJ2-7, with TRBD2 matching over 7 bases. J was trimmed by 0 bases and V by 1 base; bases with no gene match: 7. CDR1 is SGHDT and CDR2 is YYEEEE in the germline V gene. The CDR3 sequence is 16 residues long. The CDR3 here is CASSLSAGGSSYEQYF. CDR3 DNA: TGTGCCAGCAGCTTGTCGGCCGGGGGGAGCTCCTACGAGCAGTACTTC.

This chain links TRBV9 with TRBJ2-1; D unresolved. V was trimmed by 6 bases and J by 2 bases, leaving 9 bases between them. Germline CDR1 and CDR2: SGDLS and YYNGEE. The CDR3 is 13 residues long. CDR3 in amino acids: CASTAGTYNEQFF. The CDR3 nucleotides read TGTGCCAGCACGGCAGGAACCTACAATGAGCAGTTCTTC.

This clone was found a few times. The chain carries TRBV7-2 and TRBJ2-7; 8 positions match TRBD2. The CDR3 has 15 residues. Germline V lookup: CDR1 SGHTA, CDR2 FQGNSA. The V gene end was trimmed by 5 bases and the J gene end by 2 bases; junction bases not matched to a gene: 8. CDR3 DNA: TGTGCCAGCAGCCCCAAGAGCGGGAGTCCCTACGAGCAGTACTTC. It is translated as CASSPKSGSPYEQYF.

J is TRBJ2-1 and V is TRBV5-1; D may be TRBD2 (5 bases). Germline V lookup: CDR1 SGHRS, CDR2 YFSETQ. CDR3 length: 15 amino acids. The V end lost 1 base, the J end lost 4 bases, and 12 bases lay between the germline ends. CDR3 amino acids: CASSLNGQRYNEQFF. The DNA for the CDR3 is TGCGCCAGCAGCTTGAATGGCCAGCGGTACAATGAGCAGTTCTTC.

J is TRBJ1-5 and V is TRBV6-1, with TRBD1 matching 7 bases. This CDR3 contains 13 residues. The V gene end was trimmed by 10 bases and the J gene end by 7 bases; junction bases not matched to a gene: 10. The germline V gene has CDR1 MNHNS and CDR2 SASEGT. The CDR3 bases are TGTGCCACCGACTCGACAGGGAGACAGCCCCAGCATTTT. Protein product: CATDSTGRQPQHF.

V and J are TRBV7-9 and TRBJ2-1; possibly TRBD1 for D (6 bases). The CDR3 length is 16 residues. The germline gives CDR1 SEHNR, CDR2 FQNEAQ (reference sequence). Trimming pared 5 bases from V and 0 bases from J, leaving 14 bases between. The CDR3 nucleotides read TGTGCCAGCAGCAACCGGGACACAAGCTCCTACAATGAGCAGTTCTTC. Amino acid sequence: CASSNRDTSSYNEQFF.

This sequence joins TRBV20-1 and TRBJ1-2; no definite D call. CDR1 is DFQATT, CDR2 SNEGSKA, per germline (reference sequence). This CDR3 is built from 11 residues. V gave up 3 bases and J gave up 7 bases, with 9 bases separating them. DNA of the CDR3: TGCAGTGCTAGGGTTAGACTTGGCTACACCTTC. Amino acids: CSARVRLGYTF.

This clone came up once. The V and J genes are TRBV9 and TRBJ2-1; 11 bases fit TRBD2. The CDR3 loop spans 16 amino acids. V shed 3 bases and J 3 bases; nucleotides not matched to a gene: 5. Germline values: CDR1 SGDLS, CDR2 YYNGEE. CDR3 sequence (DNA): TGTGCCAGCAGCGAGGGGGGACTAGCGGTCTACAATGAGCAGTTCTTC. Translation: CASSEGGLAVYNEQFF.

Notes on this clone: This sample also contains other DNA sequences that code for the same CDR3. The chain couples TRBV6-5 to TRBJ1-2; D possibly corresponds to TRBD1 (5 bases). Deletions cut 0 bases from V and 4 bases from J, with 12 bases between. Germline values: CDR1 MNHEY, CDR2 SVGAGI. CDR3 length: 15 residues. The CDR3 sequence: CASSYSSGHPYGYTF. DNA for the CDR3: TGTGCCAGCAGTTACTCGAGTGGACACCCCTATGGCTACACCTTC.

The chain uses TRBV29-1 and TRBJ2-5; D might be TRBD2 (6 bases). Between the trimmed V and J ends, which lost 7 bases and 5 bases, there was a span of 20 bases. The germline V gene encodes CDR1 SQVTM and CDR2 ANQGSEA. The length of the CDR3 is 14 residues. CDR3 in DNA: TGCAGCGCCCGCCCCCCACTAGCCACTGAGACCCAGTACTTC. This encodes CSARPPLATETQYF.

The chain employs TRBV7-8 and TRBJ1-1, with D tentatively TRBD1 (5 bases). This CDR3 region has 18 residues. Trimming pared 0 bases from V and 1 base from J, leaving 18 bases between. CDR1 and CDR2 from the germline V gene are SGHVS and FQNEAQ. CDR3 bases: TGTGCCAGCAGCTTAGCGTTGGAGGGGACTGATTGGAACACTGAAGCTTTCTTT. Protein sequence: CASSLALEGTDWNTEAFF.

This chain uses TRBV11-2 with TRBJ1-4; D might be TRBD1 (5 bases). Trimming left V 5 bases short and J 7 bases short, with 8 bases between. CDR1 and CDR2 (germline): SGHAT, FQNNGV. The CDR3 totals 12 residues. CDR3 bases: TGTGCCAGCAGCACCGGGGGTGAAAAACTGTTTTTT. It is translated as CASSTGGEKLFF.

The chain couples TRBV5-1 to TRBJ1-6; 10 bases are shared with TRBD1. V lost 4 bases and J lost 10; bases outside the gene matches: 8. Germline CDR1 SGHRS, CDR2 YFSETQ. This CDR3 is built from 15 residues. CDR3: CASSLEGQGGSPLHF. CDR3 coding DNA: TGCGCCAGCAGCCTCGAAGGACAGGGGGGATCACCCCTCCACTTT.

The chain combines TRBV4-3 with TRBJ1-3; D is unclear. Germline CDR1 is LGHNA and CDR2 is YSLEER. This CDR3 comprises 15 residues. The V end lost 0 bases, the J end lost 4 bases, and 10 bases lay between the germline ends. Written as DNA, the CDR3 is TGCGCCAGCAGCCAAGATTTAACGAGGGGAAACACCATATATTTT. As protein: CASSQDLTRGNTIYF.

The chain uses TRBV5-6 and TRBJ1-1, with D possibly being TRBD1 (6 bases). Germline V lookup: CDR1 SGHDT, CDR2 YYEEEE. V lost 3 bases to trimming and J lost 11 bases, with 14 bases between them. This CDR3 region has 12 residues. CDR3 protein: CASSSVQGRAFF. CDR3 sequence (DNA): TGTGCCAGCAGCTCGGTTCAGGGGCGGGCTTTCTTT.

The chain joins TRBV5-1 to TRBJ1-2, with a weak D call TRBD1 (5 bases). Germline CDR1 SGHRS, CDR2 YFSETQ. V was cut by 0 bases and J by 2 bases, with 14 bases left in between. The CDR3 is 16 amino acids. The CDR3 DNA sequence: TGCGCCAGCAGCTTGGGGATTGGACAAAAGAACTATGGCTACACCTTC. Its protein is CASSLGIGQKNYGYTF.

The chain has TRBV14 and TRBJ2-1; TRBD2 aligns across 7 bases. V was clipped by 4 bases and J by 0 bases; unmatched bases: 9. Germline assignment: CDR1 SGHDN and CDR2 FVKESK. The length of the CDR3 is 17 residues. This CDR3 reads CASSPLPRTSSYNEQFF. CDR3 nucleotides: TGTGCCAGCAGCCCACTCCCCAGGACTAGCTCCTACAATGAGCAGTTCTTC. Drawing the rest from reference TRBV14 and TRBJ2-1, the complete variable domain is EAGVTQFPSHSVIEKGQTVTLRCDPISGHDNLYWYRRVMGKEIKFLLHFVKESKQDESGMPNNRFLAERTGGTYSTLKVQPAELEDSGVYFCASSPLPRTSSYNEQFFGPGTRLTVL.